Each of the 29 T cell receptor beta chains below was sequenced from the same sample in a study of T cells after yellow fever vaccination. TCRdb recomputed calls from the 5' RACE reads with MiXCR, one row per CDR3 protein. The data show some 350,000 distinct CDR3 sequences, with around 10% seen just once and roughly 18% held by the top ten. The starting material was PBMCs, obtained on the day of the first yellow fever vaccination. The receptors derive from a young man who received the YFV17D yellow fever vaccine.

The J gene is TRBJ1-2, the V gene TRBV30, with D hard to call. V was trimmed by 5 bases and J by 5 bases, leaving 9 bases between them. The germline V gene encodes CDR1 GTSNPN and CDR2 SVGIG (reference sequence). CDR3 size: 11 residues. CDR3 amino acids: CAWETSYGYTF. The CDR3 bases are TGTGCCTGGGAGACATCGTATGGCTACACCTTC.

This clonotype came up a few times. The genes are TRBV7-2 and TRBJ2-7; D call uncertain. The CDR3 is 15 amino acids. V was pared by 3 bases and J by 2 bases, with 14 bases between. Germline V gene lookup returns CDR1 SGHTA and CDR2 FQGNSA. The CDR3 nucleotides read TGTGCCAGCAGCTTGGAACCGACGCTTGCCTACGAGCAGTACTTC. Residues: CASSLEPTLAYEQYF.

There are a few counts of this clonotype. V usage is TRBV19 and J usage is TRBJ1-5, with D maybe TRBD1 (6 bases). CDR1 is LNHDA, CDR2 SQIVND, per germline (reference sequence). The CDR3 is 16 amino acids. Trimming removed 9 bases at V and 2 bases at J, with 20 bases between. CDR3 coding DNA: TGTGCCAGCTCCAACCTGGGGGGGGCAGGCAATCAGCCCCAGCATTTT. Translating gives CASSNLGGAGNQPQHF.

The chain employs TRBV18 and TRBJ2-7; 8 nucleotides line up with TRBD1. Unmatched junction bases numbered 12, after V lost 8 bases and J lost 6 bases. CDR1 is KGHSH and CDR2 is LQKENI in the germline V gene. The CDR3 has 14 amino acids. The CDR3 coding sequence is TGTGCCAGCACGACTACTACCGGACAGGGCGAGCAGTACGTC. Its protein product is CASTTTTGQGEQYV.

This clonotype was seen only a few times. As DNA, the CDR3 is TGCAGTGCTAGGGCCACTTGGGTTGGCTACACCTTC. It specifies CSARATWVGYTF. The J gene is TRBJ1-2, the V gene TRBV20-1; D remains ambiguous. The CDR3 runs to 12 residues. With 3 bases removed from V and 7 bases from J, the gap between germline ends came to 12 bases. In germline, CDR1 is DFQATT, CDR2 SNEGSKA (reference sequence).

J is TRBJ2-3 and V is TRBV6-1; D gene ambiguous. From germline, CDR1 is MNHNS and CDR2 SASEGT. V gave up 3 bases and J gave up 0 bases, with 10 bases separating them. CDR3 length: 15 amino acids. Here the CDR3 DNA reads TGTGCCAGCAGTGACAGACCTTACAGCACAGATACGCAGTATTTT. Its translation is CASSDRPYSTDTQYF.

This clonotype was recorded many times. The V gene is TRBV29-1, the J gene TRBJ2-7, with D possibly TRBD2 on 6 matching bases. Per germline, CDR1 SQVTM and CDR2 ANQGSEA. This CDR3 is built from 13 residues. CDR3 DNA: TGCAGGGGACTTCAGACATCGACCGACGAGCAGTACGTC. Amino acid sequence: CRGLQTSTDEQYV.

This clonotype was counted between two and nine times. V gene TRBV4-2 combines with J gene TRBJ2-7; the match to TRBD1 covers 7 bases. This CDR3 comprises 17 residues. V shed 0 bases and J 1 base; nucleotides not matched to a gene: 9. CDR1 and CDR2 (germline): LGHNA, YNFKEQ. The CDR3 nucleotides read TGTGCCAGCAGCCAAGATCTGGGGACAGTGGGATCCTACGAGCAGTACTTC. It encodes CASSQDLGTVGSYEQYF.

This clonotype was seen only a few times. CDR3 loop: CASSLAMGNYGYTF. The DNA of the CDR3 is TGTGCCAGCAGCTTGGCCATGGGTAACTATGGCTACACCTTC. The J gene is TRBJ1-2, the V gene TRBV5-4; D remains unclear. V lost 0 bases to trimming and J lost 1 base, with 7 bases between them. The germline V gene has CDR1 SGHNT and CDR2 YYREEE (reference sequence). The CDR3 sequence is 14 residues long.

This clonotype showed up just a few times. The chain recombines TRBV5-1 with TRBJ1-4; D might be TRBD1 (5 bases). Germline V CDR1 and CDR2: SGHRS, YFSETQ. The CDR3 runs 14 residues. Trimming took off 5 bases at V and 7 bases at J, with 15 bases between the two ends. The CDR3: CASRAGRGLEKLFF. The DNA of the CDR3 is TGCGCCAGCAGAGCGGGGCGAGGGCTTGAAAAACTGTTTTTT.

This clonotype has a handful of counts. The chain joins TRBV12-3 or TRBV12-4 to TRBJ2-5; 10 bases map to TRBD1. The CDR3 spans 15 residues. With 7 bases clipped from V and 5 bases from J, the junction kept 10 bases outside the gene matches. The CDR3 nucleotides read TGTGCCAGCAACCCACCCGGGACAGGGGACGAGACCCAGTACTTC. Its protein is CASNPPGTGDETQYF.

This clonotype was counted a few times. The chain combines TRBV7-9 with TRBJ1-2, with D perhaps TRBD1 (6 bases). The germline gives CDR1 SEHNR, CDR2 FQNEAQ (reference sequence). V was clipped by 5 bases and J by 5 bases, with 15 bases between them. The CDR3 is 14 amino acids. CDR3 in amino acids: CASSQDSLGYGYTF. As DNA, the CDR3 is TGTGCCAGCAGCCAGGACAGCCTTGGATATGGCTACACCTTC.

This clonotype has only a few counts. The V call is TRBV11-1, the J call TRBJ2-3; D might be TRBD1 or TRBD2, each matching 5 bases. The CDR3 is 14 amino acids. Germline assignment: CDR1 SGHAT and CDR2 FQDESV (reference sequence). Trimming removed 8 bases from V and 0 bases from J, with 12 bases in between. CDR3 DNA: TGTGCCAGCGGCCGGGACCAGAGCACAGATACGCAGTATTTT. It translates to CASGRDQSTDTQYF.

This sequence joins TRBV5-1 and TRBJ2-7, with D hard to call. Germline loops: CDR1 SGHRS, CDR2 YFSETQ. Trimming pared 5 bases from V and 6 bases from J, leaving 12 bases between. CDR3 size: 12 residues. DNA for the CDR3: TGCGCCAGCAGTCAATCTCAAGGCGAGCAGTACTTC. Residues: CASSQSQGEQYF.

The chain has TRBV9 and TRBJ2-3, with TRBD2 identical over 11 bases. CDR1 is SGDLS and CDR2 is YYNGEE in the germline V gene. V lost 7 bases to trimming and J lost 0 bases; unmatched junction nucleotides: 13. The CDR3 is 18 residues long. The CDR3, as DNA: TGTGCCAGCGCCCTTCGTCTAGCGGGGGGCCCCAGCACAGATACGCAGTATTTT. Protein: CASALRLAGGPSTDTQYF. Combining the CDR3 with reference TRBV9 and TRBJ2-3 gives the whole variable domain DSGVTQTPKHLITATGQRVTLRCSPRSGDLSVYWYQQSLDQGLQFLIQYYNGEERAKGNILERFSAQQFPDLHSELNLSSLELGDSALYFCASALRLAGGPSTDTQYFGPGTRLTVL.

The chain is built from TRBV24-1 and TRBJ2-3, with a possible D match to TRBD2 (5 bases). This CDR3 spans 13 amino acids. In germline, CDR1 is KGHDR, CDR2 SFDVKD. Trimming pared 0 bases from V and 11 bases from J, leaving 11 bases between. CDR3 residues: CATSDLGVEGQYF. The CDR3 DNA follows: TGTGCCACCAGTGATTTGGGGGTTGAGGGGCAGTATTTT.

The V call is TRBV5-1, the J call TRBJ2-5; TRBD2 matches at 8 bases. This CDR3 contains 15 residues. CDR1 and CDR2 (germline): SGHRS, YFSETQ. V gave up 4 bases and J gave up 4 bases; unmatched junction bases: 9. The CDR3 DNA sequence: TGCGCCAGCAGCCACCCGGGACTAGTCGGAGAGACCCAGTACTTC. Its protein is CASSHPGLVGETQYF.

The V and J genes are TRBV4-3 and TRBJ2-1; 8 positions agree with TRBD2. V lost 0 bases and J lost 15; bases outside the gene matches: 7. The CDR3 runs to 13 residues. Germline V gives CDR1 LGHNA, CDR2 YSLEER. CDR3 protein: CASSQDYGGDWFF. CDR3 in DNA: TGCGCCAGCAGCCAAGATTACGGGGGGGATTGGTTCTTC.

This clonotype was observed a handful of times. The chain has TRBV12-3 or TRBV12-4 and TRBJ1-2; 8 bases line up with TRBD1. The CDR3 runs to 16 residues. The V segment lost 7 bases and the J segment 2 bases; nucleotides outside the gene matches: 12. CDR3 coding DNA: TGTGCCAGCAACAACTACCGGGACAGGTCAAACTATGGCTACACCTTC. Translation gives CASNNYRDRSNYGYTF.

This clonotype was detected only a few times. V and J are TRBV4-1 and TRBJ2-5, with D possibly TRBD2 on 7 matching bases. The CDR3 covers 16 residues. CDR1 MGHRA and CDR2 YSYEKL come from the germline V gene. Trimming removed 4 bases at V and 5 bases at J, with 20 bases between. The CDR3 nucleotides are TGCGCCAGCAGCCTCTGGGGGGGGCCCCCGGATGAGACCCAGTACTTC. It specifies CASSLWGGPPDETQYF.

The chain couples TRBV29-1 to TRBJ2-2; D gene unclear. Per the germline V gene, CDR1 is SQVTM and CDR2 is ANQGSEA. Trimming shortened V by 5 bases and J by 1 base, and 5 bases separated the two germline ends. The CDR3 totals 12 residues. CDR3 sequence (DNA): TGCAGCGTTACTTGGAACACCGGGGAGCTGTTTTTT. This codes for CSVTWNTGELFF.

In its sample, this clonotype was seen a few times. The CDR3 DNA sequence: TGTGCCAGCAGCGAACTAGCGGGGAACTACAATGAGCAGTTCTTC. It specifies CASSELAGNYNEQFF. V and J are TRBV9 and TRBJ2-1; 10 nucleotides agree with TRBD2. The germline CDR1 and CDR2 sequences are SGDLS and YYNGEE. The CDR3 consists of 15 residues. The junction had 3 bases not matched to a gene; V was cut back by 3 bases and J by 3 bases.

There are a few counts of this clonotype. The chain recombines TRBV19 with TRBJ1-1; D call uncertain. Trimming cost V 6 bases and J 1 base, with 12 bases left between them. Germline CDR1 is LNHDA and CDR2 is SQIVND (reference sequence). This CDR3 comprises 14 residues. CDR3 coding DNA: TGTGCCAGTAGAGGATCAACACAGAACACTGAAGCTTTCTTT. Its protein product is CASRGSTQNTEAFF.

The V and J genes are TRBV11-2 and TRBJ2-7; D may match TRBD1 or TRBD2 (6 bases each). The CDR3 consists of 16 residues. Between the trimmed V and J ends, which lost 4 bases and 2 bases, there was a span of 18 bases. The germline CDR1 and CDR2 sequences are SGHAT and FQNNGV. DNA for the CDR3: TGTGCCAGCAGCTCCCCAGAGGGTGGGGGGCCCTACGAGCAGTACTTC. This translates into CASSSPEGGGPYEQYF.

This clonotype was picked up many times. In nucleotides, the CDR3 is TGTGCCAGCAGCTTCTCCGGTTACGAGCAGTACTTC. Translating it yields CASSFSGYEQYF. V and J are TRBV7-2 and TRBJ2-7; D not certain. CDR1 is SGHTA, CDR2 FQGNSA, per germline. The germline V and J ends were trimmed by 3 bases and 4 bases, with 7 bases remaining between them. The CDR3 consists of 12 residues.

This rearrangement joins TRBV7-3 to TRBJ2-4, with TRBD1 identical over 7 bases. This CDR3 comprises 17 residues. Unmatched junction bases numbered 10, after V lost 5 bases and J lost 0 bases. Germline-derived CDR1 and CDR2 are SGHTA and FQGTGA. CDR3 sequence reads: CASSVAGTALAKNIQYF. The CDR3 DNA reads TGTGCCAGCAGCGTAGCCGGGACAGCTTTAGCCAAAAACATTCAGTACTTC.

This chain connects TRBV11-2 to TRBJ1-1, with D hard to call. The CDR3 runs 15 residues. Trimming cost V 4 bases and J 4 bases, with 16 bases left between them. CDR1 is SGHAT and CDR2 is FQNNGV in the germline V gene. CDR3 in amino acids: CASSSDRGRSTEAFF. CDR3 in DNA: TGTGCCAGCAGCTCGGATCGGGGTAGGAGCACTGAAGCTTTCTTT.

This clonotype came up once. The rearrangement links TRBV7-2 to TRBJ1-2; a weak D match, TRBD1 (6 bases). Trimming took off 4 bases at V and 4 bases at J, with 22 bases between the two ends. The CDR3 sequence is 17 residues long. CDR1 and CDR2 from the germline V gene are SGHTA and FQGNSA. The CDR3 DNA sequence: TGTGCCAGCAGCTCATTCTTGGGGGGGCTCCTAAGCTATGGCTACACCTTC. Amino acid sequence: CASSSFLGGLLSYGYTF.

This chain uses TRBV3-1 with TRBJ2-3, with D hard to call. V lost 5 bases and J 6 bases, leaving 12 bases between the germline ends. The germline V gene encodes CDR1 LGHDT and CDR2 YNNKEL (reference sequence). The CDR3 contains 13 residues. The CDR3 region has the DNA TGTGCCAGCAGCTCTGCTTCGCCGGATACGCAGTATTTT. As protein: CASSSASPDTQYF.